Listed here is a single T cell receptor beta chain. Its antigen is not known. The data were produced by immunoSEQ multiplex PCR, yet TCRdb's version contains in-frame clones alone and is incomplete. The sample has about 1.1 million clones; approximately 75% are singletons. This CDR3 comprises 16 residues. Germline V lookup: CDR1 MRHNA, CDR2 SNTAGT. With 0 bases removed from V and 0 bases from J, the gap between germline ends came to 9 bases. The sample is drawn from a study of shared clonotypes between healthy human individuals. About the study: CD4 naive and CD4 memory each took three plates per donor, while CD8 naive took two and CD8 memory one. Whole-study findings and limits: The study sampled only blood, and tissue repertoires likely differ. A reduction in generation probabilities was seen for non-shared clonotypes relative to those shared by all four donors.

J is TRBJ2-1 and V is TRBV6-4, with D possibly TRBD1 on 6 matching bases. Specimen: memory CD4+ T cells from PBMCs. Subset reported: CD45RA-negative fraction. This receptor was taken from a man aged 18 to 29 in good health. Some clones in this sample may be carry-over from other donors' samples. CDR3 nucleotide sequence: TGTGCCAGCAGTGACTCGGGGGCTGGCTCCTACAATGAGCAGTTCTTC. Protein product: CASSDSGAGSYNEQFF.